This paragraph reports one TCR beta chain. Its antigen remains unknown. There are 13 residues in the CDR3. Germline V gene sequence: CDR1 LGHDT, CDR2 YNNKEL (reference sequence). J lost 7 bases, V lost 5 bases, and 3 bases had no gene match. The sample is drawn from a study of blood T cells in healthy people across ages. In the study overall: Researchers report that template switching captured about one barcoded beta molecule per two T cells. Overall study findings and caveats: Age brought a roughly linear fall in TCR beta diversity measured per million T cells. Compared with aged donors, long-lived donors showed fewer expanded clones, suggesting selection.

The authors ran a second PCR of about 6 to 11 cycles using a sample-barcoded 5' primer and a J-beta primer mix. TCRdb independently ran MiXCR on the 5' RACE reads; one entry per CDR3 protein. Of 1,100,000 or so distinct CDR3 sequences listed, around 43% are singletons. The source is a woman aged 60-70 years in good health. The chain is built from TRBV3-1 and TRBJ2-1, with 9 bases aligning to TRBD2. Sequencing used blood. The DNA for the CDR3 is TGTGCCAGCAGCAAAACTAGCGGGAATGAGCAGTTCTTC. This encodes CASSKTSGNEQFF.